This paragraph reports one T cell receptor beta chain. Its antigen is not yet known. Base qualities are not recorded, but no much larger clone differs from it by a single base. Including the terminal cysteine and phenylalanine, the CDR3 comprises 14 residues. The sequence is cut down to CDR3 DNA, 42 bases in frame from base 1. This record belongs to a study of blood T cell repertoires in COVID-19 (dated by TCRdb to 2019 to 2021). About the study as a whole: The collaborator samples originated in the United States, Italy and Spain and spanned the acute and convalescent phases of COVID-19. The material from the prospective study consisted of cDNA or gDNA derived from T cells, B-cell-depleted T cells, or PBMCs. The samples were drawn from two sources: the first 160 participants of the ongoing ImmuneRACE study, and fewer than 1,500 subjects contributed by 6 global collaborators. Where available, HLA class I and class II types were obtained from metadata supplied by the sample provider rather than from assay-based typing. Subjects who had been exposed to COVID-19, were actively infected with it, or had recovered from it provided the deeply sampled blood TCRbeta repertoires that made up the dataset. A de-identified subject ID, COVID-19 status, age in years and sex were almost always included in the sample metadata. A freely available public database, intended as a resource for researchers studying the immune response to SARS-CoV-2, is where the repertoires were released. What the study reported, not specific to this receptor: How much clinical and demographic metadata was included differed by source and by participant, and the metadata was provided uncurated.

Participants in the prospective study were enrolled through a virtual design, were aged 18 to 89 years, and lived in 24 United States geographic areas. Cohort assignment in the prospective study relied on participant-reported clinical history from a screening survey and a study questionnaire. In the prospective study, mobile phlebotomists collected whole blood, serum and a nasopharyngeal or oropharyngeal swab from each participant. Additional blood draws and questionnaires over an approximately 2-month period could optionally be provided by prospective study participants. Before DNA extraction, prospective study blood samples were shipped either frozen or at room temperature. TCRbeta CDR3 regions were amplified from genomic DNA by means of the immunoSEQ Assay, a bias-controlled multiplex PCR. For the original study's pipeline: The number of nucleated cells in each sample was estimated from the amplification of reference gene primers within the assay. To quantify the absolute abundance of each unique TCRbeta CDR3 rearrangement, sequence reads were collapsed and filtered. For each sample, productive Simpson clonality was calculated by taking the square root of Simpson's diversity index across productive rearrangements. The immuneACCESS repertoire file appears here via TCRdb, limited to in-frame rearrangements. These files lack a portion of the clones; in checked studies, under half of the deficit traces to unresolved V genes, and the cause of the others is not known. V, J and clone size are those of that table, while D and trimming were read from the DNA. Present in this sample are 300,000 or so clones, around 85% of which were seen just once. The ten largest clones represent 4% to 5% of the sample.

This TCR was sampled from a woman in her thirties or forties with acute COVID-19. Sequencing used PBMCs or T cells enriched from blood (not recorded which). The rearrangement joined TRBV21-1 to TRBJ1-1. TRBV21-1 is described as a pseudogene. Here the CDR3 is given as CASSKEGGQEKAFF. The nucleotides are TGTGCCAGCAGCAAAGAGGGGGGGCAGGAGAAAGCTTTCTTT.